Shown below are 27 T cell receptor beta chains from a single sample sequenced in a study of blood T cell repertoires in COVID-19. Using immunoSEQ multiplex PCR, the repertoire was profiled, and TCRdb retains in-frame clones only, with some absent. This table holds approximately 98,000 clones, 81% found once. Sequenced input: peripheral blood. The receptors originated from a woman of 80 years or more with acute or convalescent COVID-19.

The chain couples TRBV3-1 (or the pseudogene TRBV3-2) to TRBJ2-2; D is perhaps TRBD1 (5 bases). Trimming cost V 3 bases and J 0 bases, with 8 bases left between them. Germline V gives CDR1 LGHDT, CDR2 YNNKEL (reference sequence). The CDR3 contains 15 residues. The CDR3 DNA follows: TGTGCCAGCAGCCATGCAGGGACGAACACCGGGGAGCTGTTTTTT. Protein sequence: CASSHAGTNTGELFF.

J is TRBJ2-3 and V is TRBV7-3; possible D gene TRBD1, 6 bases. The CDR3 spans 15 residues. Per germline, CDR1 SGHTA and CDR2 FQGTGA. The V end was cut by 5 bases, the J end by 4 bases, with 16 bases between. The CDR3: CASSKQGYVADTQYF. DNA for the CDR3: TGTGCCAGCAGCAAACAGGGTTACGTTGCAGATACGCAGTATTTT.

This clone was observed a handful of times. The CDR3 DNA sequence: TGTGCCAGCAGTGAACGGGACAGGGGGTTGCAGGAGCAGTACTTC. It translates to CASSERDRGLQEQYF. The rearrangement uses TRBV2 and TRBJ2-7; 11 nucleotides line up with TRBD1. Germline V gene lookup returns CDR1 SNHLY and CDR2 FYNNEI. J was trimmed by 7 bases and V by 2 bases; bases with no gene match: 7. CDR3 length: 15 amino acids.

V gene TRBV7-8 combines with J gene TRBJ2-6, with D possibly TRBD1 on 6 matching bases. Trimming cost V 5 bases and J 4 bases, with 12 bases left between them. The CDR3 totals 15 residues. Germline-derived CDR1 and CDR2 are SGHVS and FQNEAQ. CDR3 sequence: CASSEQGGGANVLTF. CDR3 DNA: TGTGCCAGCAGCGAACAGGGCGGAGGGGCCAACGTCCTGACTTTC.

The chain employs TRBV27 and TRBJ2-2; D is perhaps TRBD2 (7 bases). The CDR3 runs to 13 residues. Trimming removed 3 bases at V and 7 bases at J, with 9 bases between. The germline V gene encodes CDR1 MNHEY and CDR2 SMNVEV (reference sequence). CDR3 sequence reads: CASSLGGRGELFF. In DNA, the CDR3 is TGTGCCAGCAGTTTGGGGGGGCGCGGGGAGCTGTTTTTT.

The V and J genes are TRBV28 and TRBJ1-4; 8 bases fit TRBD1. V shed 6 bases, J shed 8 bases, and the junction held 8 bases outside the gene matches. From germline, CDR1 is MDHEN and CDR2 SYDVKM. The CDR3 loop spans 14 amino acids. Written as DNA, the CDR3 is TGTGCCAGCAGCCGCGGACAGGGCCGAGAAAAACTGTTTTTT. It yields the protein CASSRGQGREKLFF.

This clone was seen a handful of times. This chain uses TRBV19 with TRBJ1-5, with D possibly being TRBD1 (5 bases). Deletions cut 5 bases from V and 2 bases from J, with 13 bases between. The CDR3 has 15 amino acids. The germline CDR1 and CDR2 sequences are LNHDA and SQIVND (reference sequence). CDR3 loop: CASSPGIMGNQPQHF. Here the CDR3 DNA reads TGTGCCAGTAGTCCAGGGATTATGGGCAATCAGCCCCAGCATTTT. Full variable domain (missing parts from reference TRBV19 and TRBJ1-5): DGGITQSPKYLFRKEGQNVTLSCEQNLNHDAMYWYRQDPGQGLRLIYYSQIVNDFQKGDIAEGYSVSREKKESFPLTVTSAQKNPTAFYLCASSPGIMGNQPQHFGDGTRLSIL.

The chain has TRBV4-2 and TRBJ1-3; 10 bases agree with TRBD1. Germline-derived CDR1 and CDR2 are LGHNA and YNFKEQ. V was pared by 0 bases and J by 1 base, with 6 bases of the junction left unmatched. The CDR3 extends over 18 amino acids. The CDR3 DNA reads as TGTGCCAGCAGCCAAGATGGGGACAGGGGCCCTTCTGGAAACACCATATATTTT. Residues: CASSQDGDRGPSGNTIYF.

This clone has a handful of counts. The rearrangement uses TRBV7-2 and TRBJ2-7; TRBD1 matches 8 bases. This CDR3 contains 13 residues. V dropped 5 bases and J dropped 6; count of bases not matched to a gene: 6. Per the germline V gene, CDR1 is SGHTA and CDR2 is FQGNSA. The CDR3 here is CASSPGGTGEQYV. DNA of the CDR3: TGTGCCAGCAGCCCAGGGGGGACAGGCGAGCAGTACGTC.

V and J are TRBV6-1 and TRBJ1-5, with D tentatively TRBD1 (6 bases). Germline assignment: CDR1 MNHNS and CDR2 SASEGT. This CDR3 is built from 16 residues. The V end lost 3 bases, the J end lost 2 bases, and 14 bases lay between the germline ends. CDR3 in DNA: TGTGCCAGCAGTGACGTCCGGGGGGCCGGCAATCAGCCCCAGCATTTT. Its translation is CASSDVRGAGNQPQHF.

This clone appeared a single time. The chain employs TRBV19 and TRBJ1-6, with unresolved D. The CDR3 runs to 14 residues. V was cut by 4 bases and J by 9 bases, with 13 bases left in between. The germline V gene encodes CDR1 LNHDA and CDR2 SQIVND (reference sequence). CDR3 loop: CASSSGGRTSPLHF. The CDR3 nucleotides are TGTGCCAGTAGTAGTGGAGGGAGGACTTCACCCCTCCACTTT.

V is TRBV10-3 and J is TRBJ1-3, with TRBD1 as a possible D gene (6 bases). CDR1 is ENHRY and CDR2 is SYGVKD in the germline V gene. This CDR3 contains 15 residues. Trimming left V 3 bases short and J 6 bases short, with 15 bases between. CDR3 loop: CAISDGQSLANTIYF. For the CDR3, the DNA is TGTGCCATCAGTGATGGACAGTCTCTGGCAAACACCATATATTTT.

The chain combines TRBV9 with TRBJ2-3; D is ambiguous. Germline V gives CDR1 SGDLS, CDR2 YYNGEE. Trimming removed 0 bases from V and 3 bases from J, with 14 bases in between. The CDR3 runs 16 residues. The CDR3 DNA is TGTGCCAGCAGCGTAGGCAAAGGCCAGAGGACAGATACGCAGTATTTT. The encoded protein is CASSVGKGQRTDTQYF.

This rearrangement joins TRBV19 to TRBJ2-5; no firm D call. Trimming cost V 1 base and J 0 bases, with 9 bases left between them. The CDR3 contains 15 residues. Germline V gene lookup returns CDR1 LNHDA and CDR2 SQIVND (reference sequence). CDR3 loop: CASSIVYSNQETQYF. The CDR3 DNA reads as TGTGCCAGTAGTATAGTTTACAGCAACCAAGAGACCCAGTACTTC. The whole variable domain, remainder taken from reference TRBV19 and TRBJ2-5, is DGGITQSPKYLFRKEGQNVTLSCEQNLNHDAMYWYRQDPGQGLRLIYYSQIVNDFQKGDIAEGYSVSREKKESFPLTVTSAQKNPTAFYLCASSIVYSNQETQYFGPGTRLLVL.

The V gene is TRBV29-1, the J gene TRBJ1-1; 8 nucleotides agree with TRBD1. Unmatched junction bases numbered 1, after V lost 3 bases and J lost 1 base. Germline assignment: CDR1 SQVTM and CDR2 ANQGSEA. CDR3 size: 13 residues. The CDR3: CSVDGQGNTEAFF. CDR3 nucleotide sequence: TGCAGCGTTGATGGACAGGGGAACACTGAAGCTTTCTTT.

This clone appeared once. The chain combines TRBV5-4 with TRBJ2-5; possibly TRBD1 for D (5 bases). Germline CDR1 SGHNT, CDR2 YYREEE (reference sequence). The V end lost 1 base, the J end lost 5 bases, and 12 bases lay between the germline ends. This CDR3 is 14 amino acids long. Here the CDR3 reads CASSLMSAGETQYF. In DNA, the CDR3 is TGTGCCAGCAGCTTGATGTCAGCAGGGGAGACCCAGTACTTC. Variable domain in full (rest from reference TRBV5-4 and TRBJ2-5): ETGVTQSPTHLIKTRGQQVTLRCSSQSGHNTVSWYQQALGQGPQFIFQYYREEENGRGNFPPRFSGLQFPNYSSELNVNALELDDSALYLCASSLMSAGETQYFGPGTRLLVL.

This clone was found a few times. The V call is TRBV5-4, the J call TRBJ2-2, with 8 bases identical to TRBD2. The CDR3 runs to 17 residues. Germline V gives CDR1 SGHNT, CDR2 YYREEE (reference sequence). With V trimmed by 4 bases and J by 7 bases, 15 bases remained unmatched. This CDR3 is CASSTASGGTWVGELFF. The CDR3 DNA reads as TGTGCCAGCAGCACGGCAAGCGGGGGTACCTGGGTCGGGGAGCTGTTTTTT.

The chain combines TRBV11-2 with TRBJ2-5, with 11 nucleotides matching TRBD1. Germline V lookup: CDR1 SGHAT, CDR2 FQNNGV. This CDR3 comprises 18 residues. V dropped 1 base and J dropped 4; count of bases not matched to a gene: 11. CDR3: CASSLGVGQGGKGETQYF. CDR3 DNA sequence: TGTGCCAGCAGCTTAGGGGTGGGACAGGGGGGAAAAGGAGAGACCCAGTACTTC.

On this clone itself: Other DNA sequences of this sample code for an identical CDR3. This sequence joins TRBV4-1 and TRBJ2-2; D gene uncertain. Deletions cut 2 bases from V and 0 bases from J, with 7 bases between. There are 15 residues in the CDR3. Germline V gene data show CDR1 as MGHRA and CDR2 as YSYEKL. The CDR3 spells CASSQNRPNTGELFF. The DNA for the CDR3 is TGCGCCAGCAGCCAAAACAGACCGAACACCGGGGAGCTGTTTTTT.

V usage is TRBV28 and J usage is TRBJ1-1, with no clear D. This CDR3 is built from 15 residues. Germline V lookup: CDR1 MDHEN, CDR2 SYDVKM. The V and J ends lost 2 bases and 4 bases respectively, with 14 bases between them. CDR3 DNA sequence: TGTGCCAGCAGTTTAGCCCCCGGTGATACCACTGAAGCTTTCTTT. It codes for CASSLAPGDTTEAFF.

The CDR3 DNA is TGTGCCAGCTCGTCCGGGGCCTACGAGCAGTACTTC. Translating it yields CASSSGAYEQYF. V is TRBV18 and J is TRBJ2-7, with D maybe TRBD2 (5 bases). The CDR3 has 12 amino acids. Germline CDR1 and CDR2: KGHSH and LQKENI. Trimming stripped 6 bases from V and 2 bases from J, with 8 bases between.

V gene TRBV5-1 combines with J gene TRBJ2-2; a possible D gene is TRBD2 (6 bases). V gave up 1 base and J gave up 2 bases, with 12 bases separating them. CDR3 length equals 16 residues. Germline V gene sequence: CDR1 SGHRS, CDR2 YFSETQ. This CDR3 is CASSLRGGLNTGELFF. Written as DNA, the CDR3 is TGCGCCAGCAGCTTGCGGGGAGGACTAAACACCGGGGAGCTGTTTTTT.

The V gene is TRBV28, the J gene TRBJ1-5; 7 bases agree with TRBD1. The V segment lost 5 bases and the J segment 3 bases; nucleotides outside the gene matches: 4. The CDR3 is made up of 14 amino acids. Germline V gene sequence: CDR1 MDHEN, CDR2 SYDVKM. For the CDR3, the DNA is TGTGCCAGCAGTATCGGACAGGACAATCAGCCCCAGCATTTT. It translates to CASSIGQDNQPQHF.

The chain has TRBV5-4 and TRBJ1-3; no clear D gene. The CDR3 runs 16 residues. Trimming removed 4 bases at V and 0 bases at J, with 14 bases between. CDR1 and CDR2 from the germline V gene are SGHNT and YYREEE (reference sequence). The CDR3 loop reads CASSRSGARSGNTIYF. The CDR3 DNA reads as TGTGCCAGCAGCCGTTCCGGAGCCCGCTCTGGAAACACCATATATTTT.

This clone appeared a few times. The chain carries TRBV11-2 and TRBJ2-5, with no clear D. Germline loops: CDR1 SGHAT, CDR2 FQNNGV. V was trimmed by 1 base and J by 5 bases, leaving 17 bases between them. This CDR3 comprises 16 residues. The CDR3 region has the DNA TGTGCCAGCAGCTTAGTAGGCAGAATGGGCCTGGAGACCCAGTACTTC. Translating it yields CASSLVGRMGLETQYF.

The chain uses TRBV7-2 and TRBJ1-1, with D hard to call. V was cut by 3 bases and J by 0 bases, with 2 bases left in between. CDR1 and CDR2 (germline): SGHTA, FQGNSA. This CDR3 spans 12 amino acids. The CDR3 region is CASSFMNTEAFF. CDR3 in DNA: TGTGCCAGCAGCTTTATGAACACTGAAGCTTTCTTT.

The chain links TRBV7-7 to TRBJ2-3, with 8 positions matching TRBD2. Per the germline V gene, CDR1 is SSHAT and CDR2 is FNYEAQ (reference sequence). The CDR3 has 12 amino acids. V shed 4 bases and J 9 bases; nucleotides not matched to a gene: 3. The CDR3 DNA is TGTGCCAGCAGCTCGAGCGGGGGCACGCAGTATTTT. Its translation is CASSSSGGTQYF. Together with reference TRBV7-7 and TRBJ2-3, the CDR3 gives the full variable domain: GAGVSQSPRYKVTKRGQDVTLRCDPISSHATLYWYQQALGQGPEFLTYFNYEAQPDKSGLPSDRFSAERPEGSISTLTIQRTEQRDSAMYRCASSSSGGTQYFGPGTRLTVL.